This TCR beta chain was found in a study of beta chain features in type 1 diabetes. General study results and limits: TCRB CDR3s were moderately but significantly shorter in Type 1 diabetes patients in all four CD4+ subsets.

This clone was observed at least ten times. As yet, its antigen is unknown. Since all of the isolated RNA was reverse transcribed, expressed TCRB transcripts were what got sequenced. The protocol was immunoSEQ multiplex PCR, while the TCRdb copy is restricted to in-frame clones and leaves out a portion. The profile shows nearly 350,000 clones, around 9.7% of them singletons. This receptor was obtained from a man under 40 with type 1 diabetes. The sequenced sample consisted of central memory CD4+ T cells from blood.

The CDR3 DNA sequence: TGTGCCAGCAGTTTGAGAGGTTCCTACGAGCAGTACTTC. This gives the protein CASSLRGSYEQYF. The V gene is TRBV28, the J gene TRBJ2-7; D not certain. This CDR3 spans 13 amino acids. Germline V gene sequence: CDR1 MDHEN, CDR2 SYDVKM. Trimming stripped 3 bases from V and 1 base from J, with 7 bases between.